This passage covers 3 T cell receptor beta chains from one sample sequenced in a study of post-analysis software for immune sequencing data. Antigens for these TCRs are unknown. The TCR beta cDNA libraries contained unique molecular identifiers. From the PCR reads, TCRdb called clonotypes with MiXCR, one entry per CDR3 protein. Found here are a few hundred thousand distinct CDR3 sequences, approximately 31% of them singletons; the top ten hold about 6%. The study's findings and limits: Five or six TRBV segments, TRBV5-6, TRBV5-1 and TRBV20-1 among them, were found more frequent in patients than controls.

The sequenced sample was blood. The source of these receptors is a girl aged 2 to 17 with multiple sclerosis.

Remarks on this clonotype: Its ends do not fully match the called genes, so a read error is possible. CDR3 loop: CSVPASRSDYDYTF. CDR3 in DNA: TGCAGCGTTCCGGCCTCACGAAGCGATTATGACTACACCTTC. The chain combines TRBV29-1 with TRBJ1-2; no clear D. Germline CDR1 reads SQVTM; CDR2 reads ANQGSEA. This CDR3 spans 14 amino acids.

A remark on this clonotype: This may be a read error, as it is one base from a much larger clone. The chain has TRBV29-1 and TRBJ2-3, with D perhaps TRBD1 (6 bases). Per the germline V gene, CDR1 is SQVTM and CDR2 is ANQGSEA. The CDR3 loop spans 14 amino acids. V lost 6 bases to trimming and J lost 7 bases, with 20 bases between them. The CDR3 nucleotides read TGCAGCGTGAAACAGGGAAGCGTGACAAATACGCAGTATTTT. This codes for CSVKQGSVTNTQYF.

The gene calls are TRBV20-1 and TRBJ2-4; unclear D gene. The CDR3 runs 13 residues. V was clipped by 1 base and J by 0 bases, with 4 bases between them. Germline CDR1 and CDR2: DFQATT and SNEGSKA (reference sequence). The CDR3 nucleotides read TGCAGTGCTAGAGTCGAAGCCAAAAACATTCAGTACTTC. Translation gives CSARVEAKNIQYF.